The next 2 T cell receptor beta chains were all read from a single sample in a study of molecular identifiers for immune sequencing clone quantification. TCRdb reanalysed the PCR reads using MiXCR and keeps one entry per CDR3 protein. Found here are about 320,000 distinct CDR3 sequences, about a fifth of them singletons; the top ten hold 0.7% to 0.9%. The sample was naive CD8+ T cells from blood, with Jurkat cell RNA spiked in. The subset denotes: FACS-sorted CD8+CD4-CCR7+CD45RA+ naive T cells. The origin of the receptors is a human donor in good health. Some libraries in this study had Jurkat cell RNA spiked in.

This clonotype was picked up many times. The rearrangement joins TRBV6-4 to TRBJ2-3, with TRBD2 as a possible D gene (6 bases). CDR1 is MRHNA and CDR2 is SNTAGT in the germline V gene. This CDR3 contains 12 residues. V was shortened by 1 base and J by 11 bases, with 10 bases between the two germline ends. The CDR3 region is CASSDWDGRQYF. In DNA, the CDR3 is TGTGCCAGCAGTGACTGGGACGGGAGGCAGTATTTT.

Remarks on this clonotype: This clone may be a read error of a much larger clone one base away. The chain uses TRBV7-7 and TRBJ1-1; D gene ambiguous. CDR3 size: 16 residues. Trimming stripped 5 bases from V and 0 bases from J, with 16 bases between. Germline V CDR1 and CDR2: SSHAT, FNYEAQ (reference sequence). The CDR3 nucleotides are TGTGCCAGCAGCCCCGTGGCCGCGGGCGTGAACACTGAAGCTTTCTTT. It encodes CASSPVAAGVNTEAFF.